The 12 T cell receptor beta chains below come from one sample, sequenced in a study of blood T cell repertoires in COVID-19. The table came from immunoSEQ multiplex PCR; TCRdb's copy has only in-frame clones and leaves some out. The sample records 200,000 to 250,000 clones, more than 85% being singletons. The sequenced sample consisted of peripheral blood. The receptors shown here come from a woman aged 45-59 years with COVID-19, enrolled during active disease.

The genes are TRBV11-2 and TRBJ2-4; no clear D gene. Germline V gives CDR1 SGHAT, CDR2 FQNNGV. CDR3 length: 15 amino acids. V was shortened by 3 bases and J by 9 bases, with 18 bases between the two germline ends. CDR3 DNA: TGTGCCAGCAGCTTCACCGGCAGACCAGAGGTCATTCAGTACTTC. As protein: CASSFTGRPEVIQYF.

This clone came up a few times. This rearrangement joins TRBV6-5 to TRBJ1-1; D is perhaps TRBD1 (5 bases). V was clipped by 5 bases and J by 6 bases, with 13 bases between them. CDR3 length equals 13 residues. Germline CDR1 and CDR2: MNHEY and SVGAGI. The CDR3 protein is CASSKHPGSEAFF. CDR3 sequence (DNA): TGTGCCAGCAGTAAACATCCAGGGTCTGAAGCTTTCTTT.

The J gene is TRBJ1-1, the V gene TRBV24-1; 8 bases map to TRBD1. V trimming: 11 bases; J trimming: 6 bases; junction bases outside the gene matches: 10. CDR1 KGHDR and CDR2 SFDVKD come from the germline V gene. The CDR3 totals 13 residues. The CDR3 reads CAISTGAAAEAFF. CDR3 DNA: TGTGCCATCTCGACAGGGGCGGCGGCTGAAGCTTTCTTT.

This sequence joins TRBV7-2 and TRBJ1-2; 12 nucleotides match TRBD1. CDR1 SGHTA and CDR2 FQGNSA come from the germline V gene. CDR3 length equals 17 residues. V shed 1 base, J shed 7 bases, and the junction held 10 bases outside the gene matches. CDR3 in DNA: TGTGCCAGCAGCTTAGGTGCGGGACAGGGGGCCAAGGGTGGCTACACCTTC. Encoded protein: CASSLGAGQGAKGGYTF.

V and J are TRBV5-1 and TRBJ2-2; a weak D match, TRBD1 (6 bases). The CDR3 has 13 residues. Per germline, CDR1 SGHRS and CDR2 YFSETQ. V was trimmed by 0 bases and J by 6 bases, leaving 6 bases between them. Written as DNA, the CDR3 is TGCGCCAGCAGCTTGGAGGGGGCCGGGGAGCTGTTTTTT. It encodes CASSLEGAGELFF.

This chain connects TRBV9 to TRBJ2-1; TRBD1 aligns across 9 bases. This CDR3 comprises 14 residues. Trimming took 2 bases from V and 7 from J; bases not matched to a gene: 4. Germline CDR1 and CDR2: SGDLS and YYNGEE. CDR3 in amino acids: CASSVRQGENEQFF. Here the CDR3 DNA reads TGTGCCAGCAGCGTCCGACAGGGGGAAAATGAGCAGTTCTTC.

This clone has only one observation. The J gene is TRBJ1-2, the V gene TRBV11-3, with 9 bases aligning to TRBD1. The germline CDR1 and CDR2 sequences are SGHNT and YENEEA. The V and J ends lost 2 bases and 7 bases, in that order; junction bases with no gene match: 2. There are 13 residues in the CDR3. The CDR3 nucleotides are TGTGCCAGCAGCTTAACAGGGGGCGGTGGCTACACCTTC. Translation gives CASSLTGGGGYTF.

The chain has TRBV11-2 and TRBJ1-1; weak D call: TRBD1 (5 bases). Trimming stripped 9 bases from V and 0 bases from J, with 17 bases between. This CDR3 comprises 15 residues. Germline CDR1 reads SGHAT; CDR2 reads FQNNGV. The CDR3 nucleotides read TGTGCCAGGACCAGGGCGGGGCCCATGAACACTGAAGCTTTCTTT. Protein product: CARTRAGPMNTEAFF.

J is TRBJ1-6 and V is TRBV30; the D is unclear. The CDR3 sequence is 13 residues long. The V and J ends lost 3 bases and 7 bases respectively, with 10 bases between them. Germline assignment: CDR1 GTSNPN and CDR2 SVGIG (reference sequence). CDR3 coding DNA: TGTGCCTGGAGCACGTATGAGAATTCACCCCTCCACTTT. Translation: CAWSTYENSPLHF.

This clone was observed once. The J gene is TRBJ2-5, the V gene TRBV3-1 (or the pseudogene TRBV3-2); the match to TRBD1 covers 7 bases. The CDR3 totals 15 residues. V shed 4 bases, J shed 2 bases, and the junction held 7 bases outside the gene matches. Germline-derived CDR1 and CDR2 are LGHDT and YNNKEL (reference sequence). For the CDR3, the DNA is TGTGCCAGCAGCCTACAGGGGTCAGGGCAAGAGACCCAGTACTTC. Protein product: CASSLQGSGQETQYF.

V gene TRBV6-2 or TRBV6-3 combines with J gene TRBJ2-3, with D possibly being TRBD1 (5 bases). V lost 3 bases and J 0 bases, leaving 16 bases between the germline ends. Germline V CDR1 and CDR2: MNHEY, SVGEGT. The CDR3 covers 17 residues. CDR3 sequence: CASSYGATLGSTDTQYF. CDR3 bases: TGTGCCAGCAGTTATGGGGCAACGCTGGGAAGCACAGATACGCAGTATTTT.

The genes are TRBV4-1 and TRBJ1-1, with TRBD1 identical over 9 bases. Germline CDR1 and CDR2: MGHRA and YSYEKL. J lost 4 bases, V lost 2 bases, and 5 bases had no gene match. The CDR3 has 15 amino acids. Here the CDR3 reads CASSQIRQGGTEAFF. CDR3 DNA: TGCGCCAGCAGCCAAATTCGACAGGGGGGCACTGAAGCTTTCTTT.